This T cell receptor beta chain was found in a study of blood T cell repertoires in COVID-19. Study overall: Collection of acute and convalescent COVID-19 samples took place in the United States, Italy and Spain.

TCRdb keeps only in-frame clones here, not all; method: immunoSEQ multiplex PCR. The sample lists around 700,000 clones; 90% were seen once. The sequencing input was peripheral blood. This sequence was found in a young woman with acute or convalescent COVID-19.

CDR3 sequence (DNA): TGTGCCAGCAGCGTACAGGGTTACACCGGGGAGCTGTTTTTT. This translates into CASSVQGYTGELFF. The chain is built from TRBV9 and TRBJ2-2; D may be TRBD1 (5 bases). The CDR3 sequence is 14 residues long. V was pared by 1 base and J by 3 bases, with 7 bases between. In germline, CDR1 is SGDLS, CDR2 YYNGEE.